This T cell receptor (beta chain) was observed in a study of T-cell memory formation after mild COVID-19. Looking at the study overall: Largely, the TCR clusters proved donor specific.

Study-wide findings and caveats: Pre-infection memory held some responding clones, suggesting pre-existing cross-reactive T cells responded. Among clones contracting day 15 to 85, CD4/CD8 was balanced, whereas later expanders leaned CD4+. Clones that contracted clustered mainly in CM and EM if CD4+ and in EMRA if CD8+.

With respect to this clonotype: Its antigen is as yet unknown. Compared with germline, one end of the junction differs, possibly owing to a read error.

TCRdb re-called the 5' RACE reads with MiXCR, one entry per CDR3 protein. Counted here are around 130,000 distinct CDR3 sequences, 11% to 15% occurring once; the ten biggest clones make up less than 30%. This receptor was obtained from an adult woman who had mild COVID-19 (a few samples of this study predate the infection). Cell type and time point are not known. The sample was PBMCs or a T cell subset sorted from them (not recorded which).

The CDR3 spells CASSLIMTDKQYF. CDR3 coding DNA: TGTGCCAGCAGCTTAATAATGACAGATAAGCAGTATTTT. The gene calls are TRBV7-2 and TRBJ2-3; D is possibly TRBD1 (5 bases). The CDR3 length is 13 residues. Germline values: CDR1 SGHTA, CDR2 FQGNSA.